The 18 T cell receptor beta chains in this list originate from one sample, sequenced in a study of long-term antiretroviral therapy in people with HIV. The run of the v3.0 immunoSEQ assay was at survey level. Some clones are missing from TCRdb's copy, which holds only in-frame ones; the method was immunoSEQ multiplex PCR. Of 33,000 or so clones in the sample, around 97% are singletons; the top ten hold approximately 1.9%. Source: unsorted PBMCs, taken 7.6 years after starting antiretroviral therapy. Source of these receptors: a young man with HIV.

V usage is TRBV6-6 and J usage is TRBJ2-5; unclear D gene. From germline, CDR1 is MNHNY and CDR2 SVGAGI (reference sequence). Trimming took off 7 bases at V and 4 bases at J, with 7 bases between the two ends. This CDR3 contains 11 residues. The CDR3 here is CASKDGETQYF. In DNA, the CDR3 is TGTGCCAGCAAAGACGGAGAGACCCAGTACTTC.

The chain combines TRBV7-3 with TRBJ2-3; maybe TRBD2 (5 bases). CDR1 is SGHTA, CDR2 FQGTGA, per germline. The CDR3 covers 14 residues. V was cut by 5 bases and J by 2 bases, with 11 bases left in between. This CDR3 is CASSKSGFTDTQYF. CDR3 DNA: TGTGCCAGCAGCAAGAGCGGATTCACAGATACGCAGTATTTT.

As concerns this clone: At one of its ends the junction is not consistent with the germline gene, which may arise from a read error. This chain uses TRBV2 with TRBJ2-7; 8 positions agree with TRBD2. CDR3 length: 13 residues. The germline V gene encodes CDR1 SNHLY and CDR2 FYNNEI. Written as DNA, the CDR3 is TGTGCCAGCAGTATCCAACGGGGACTAGGGGGTTGGTTC. Protein product: CASSIQRGLGGWF.

The chain joins TRBV4-3 to TRBJ1-1; D is undetermined. The V gene's germline CDR1 is LGHNA and CDR2 YSLEER. This CDR3 has 14 amino acids. The V end was cut by 0 bases, the J end by 1 base, with 6 bases between. In DNA form, the CDR3 reads TGCGCCAGCAGCCAAGAAAGAACGAACACTGAAGCTTTCTTT. It codes for CASSQERTNTEAFF.

The chain recombines TRBV4-1 with TRBJ2-6; D is possibly TRBD2 (7 bases). The germline CDR1 and CDR2 sequences are MGHRA and YSYEKL. Deletions cut 4 bases from V and 1 base from J, with 20 bases between. The CDR3 covers 19 residues. CDR3 region: CASSRHGRGGPSGANVLTF. The CDR3 coding sequence is TGCGCCAGCAGCCGACACGGAAGGGGGGGCCCTTCTGGGGCCAACGTCCTGACTTTC.

This clone showed up just once. The V and J genes are TRBV4-3 and TRBJ1-5; D unclear. Germline CDR1 is LGHNA and CDR2 is YSLEER. CDR3 length: 14 residues. V was shortened by 0 bases and J by 6 bases, with 9 bases between the two germline ends. DNA for the CDR3: TGCGCCAGCAGCCAAGACTTGGGTGGTCAGCCCCAGCATTTT. Amino acid sequence: CASSQDLGGQPQHF.

V and J are TRBV5-4 and TRBJ2-7; 7 bases are shared with TRBD1. This CDR3 is 14 amino acids long. Germline CDR1 reads SGHNT; CDR2 reads YYREEE (reference sequence). V lost 4 bases to trimming and J lost 2 bases; unmatched junction nucleotides: 6. The DNA for the CDR3 is TGTGCCAGCAGCATGACAGGGACGACCTACGAGCAGTACTTC. Translation: CASSMTGTTYEQYF.

This rearrangement joins TRBV10-1 to TRBJ2-4, with D perhaps matching TRBD2 (5 bases). This CDR3 has 15 residues. Trimming left V 3 bases short and J 6 bases short, with 15 bases between. Germline CDR1 WNHNN, CDR2 SYGVQD (reference sequence). CDR3: CASSEPGSSRNIQYF. Written as DNA, the CDR3 is TGCGCCAGCAGTGAACCGGGATCTTCGAGAAACATTCAGTACTTC.

Written as DNA, the CDR3 is TGCAGCGTTGAAGTCGGCCGAGGGCGGGATTCCTACAATGAGCAGTTCTTC. Its protein product is CSVEVGRGRDSYNEQFF. The rearrangement links TRBV29-1 to TRBJ2-1; TRBD2 is a possible D gene (6 bases). Germline-derived CDR1 and CDR2 are SQVTM and ANQGSEA. This CDR3 contains 17 residues. V lost 1 base and J lost 1, with 17 bases in between.

The chain recombines TRBV15 with TRBJ2-7, with 13 bases aligning to TRBD2. The germline V gene has CDR1 LNHNV and CDR2 YYDKDF (reference sequence). The CDR3 is 17 amino acids. J gave up 5 bases and V 0 bases, and 7 bases lay outside the gene matches. In DNA form, the CDR3 reads TGTGCCACCAGCAGAGATCCCCATGGGACTAGCGGGGACGAGCAGTACTTC. Its translation: CATSRDPHGTSGDEQYF.

The rearrangement uses TRBV19 and TRBJ1-2, with TRBD1 identical over 8 bases. V shed 5 bases and J 8 bases; nucleotides not matched to a gene: 7. Germline-derived CDR1 and CDR2 are LNHDA and SQIVND (reference sequence). There are 13 residues in the CDR3. DNA of the CDR3: TGTGCCAGTAGTCGGCAGGGGGCGGACGGCTACACCTTC. Translation: CASSRQGADGYTF.

This sequence joins TRBV7-2 and TRBJ1-1, with D possibly being TRBD1 (6 bases). The germline V gene encodes CDR1 SGHTA and CDR2 FQGNSA. The CDR3 consists of 13 residues. The V end was cut by 5 bases, the J end by 4 bases, with 11 bases between. This chain's CDR3 is CASSRRGATEAFF. The CDR3 DNA reads as TGTGCCAGCAGCCGCAGGGGTGCCACTGAAGCTTTCTTT.

This sequence joins TRBV6-4 and TRBJ1-6, with D maybe TRBD1 (5 bases). The CDR3 has 13 amino acids. CDR1 is MRHNA, CDR2 SNTAGT, per germline. V lost 3 bases, J lost 10 bases, and 10 bases lay in between. The CDR3 DNA follows: TGTGCCAGCAGTGAAGGAGGGGACTCACCCCTCCACTTT. Protein: CASSEGGDSPLHF.

The rearrangement uses TRBV15 and TRBJ2-4; D may be TRBD1 (7 bases). The CDR3 contains 17 residues. Trimming took 2 bases from V and 7 from J, leaving 21 bases between them. Germline lookup yields CDR1 LNHNV and CDR2 YYDKDF (reference sequence). The CDR3 DNA reads TGTGCCACCAGCAGAACTCCCACAGGGGCGGGAATGAACATTCAGTACTTC. Translation gives CATSRTPTGAGMNIQYF. The whole variable domain, filled in from reference TRBV15 and TRBJ2-4, reads DAMVIQNPRYQVTQFGKPVTLSCSQTLNHNVMYWYQQKSSQAPKLLFHYYDKDFNNEADTPDNFQSRRPNTSFCFLDIRSPGLGDTAMYLCATSRTPTGAGMNIQYFGAGTRLSVL.

This chain joins TRBV19 and TRBJ2-1, with 13 bases lining up with TRBD2. The trim removed 4 bases at V and 0 bases at J, leaving 0 bases unmatched. The CDR3 runs to 16 residues. Germline lookup yields CDR1 LNHDA and CDR2 SQIVND (reference sequence). The CDR3, as DNA: TGTGCCAGTAGTAGGACTAGCGGGAGCTCCTACAATGAGCAGTTCTTC. Translation: CASSRTSGSSYNEQFF.

J is TRBJ2-7 and V is TRBV5-1; 9 bases agree with TRBD1. The ends lost 3 bases at V and 4 bases at J; junction bases unmatched: 8. This CDR3 region has 15 residues. CDR1 and CDR2 (germline): SGHRS, YFSETQ. For the CDR3, the DNA is TGCGCCAGCAGCTCATGGCGACAGGGGGGTTACGAGCAGTACTTC. Its translation: CASSSWRQGGYEQYF.

The rearrangement uses TRBV18 and TRBJ2-3; D uncertain. The CDR3 has 15 amino acids. The V and J ends lost 3 bases and 2 bases respectively, with 12 bases between them. The germline gives CDR1 KGHSH, CDR2 LQKENI. CDR3 sequence (DNA): TGTGCCAGCTCACCCTTAGGGAAAAACACAGATACGCAGTATTTT. Protein product: CASSPLGKNTDTQYF.

This rearrangement joins TRBV11-3 to TRBJ1-1; D gene unclear. Germline CDR1 reads SGHNT; CDR2 reads YENEEA. Trimming took off 5 bases at V and 11 bases at J, with 18 bases between the two ends. This CDR3 is built from 13 residues. CDR3 amino acids: CASSANARGPAFF. For the CDR3, the DNA is TGTGCCAGCAGCGCAAACGCACGCGGACCCGCTTTCTTT.